What follows describes a single T cell receptor (beta chain). Generated by immunoSEQ multiplex PCR, the TCRdb table keeps only in-frame clones and is missing some. The table lists 140,000 or so clones, around nine tenths of them singletons. The data belong to a study of blood T cell repertoires in COVID-19. Background on the study: Whether acute or convalescent, the COVID-19 samples came from the United States, Italy and Spain. The analysed material was cDNA or gDNA that came from T cells, B-cell-depleted T cells, or PBMCs.

There are 13 residues in the CDR3. From germline, CDR1 is LNHDA and CDR2 SQIVND (reference sequence). Between the trimmed V and J ends, which lost 6 bases and 5 bases, there was a span of 12 bases. The chain employs TRBV19 and TRBJ2-3; TRBD1 is a possible D gene (5 bases). Sequencing used peripheral blood. The origin of this receptor is a woman between 50 and 59 years old with active or convalescent COVID-19. The CDR3 nucleotides are TGTGCCAGTAGGGCAGGGTACATAGATACGCAGTATTTT. Translation gives CASRAGYIDTQYF. Together with reference TRBV19 and TRBJ2-3, the CDR3 gives the full variable domain: DGGITQSPKYLFRKEGQNVTLSCEQNLNHDAMYWYRQDPGQGLRLIYYSQIVNDFQKGDIAEGYSVSREKKESFPLTVTSAQKNPTAFYLCASRAGYIDTQYFGPGTRLTVL.